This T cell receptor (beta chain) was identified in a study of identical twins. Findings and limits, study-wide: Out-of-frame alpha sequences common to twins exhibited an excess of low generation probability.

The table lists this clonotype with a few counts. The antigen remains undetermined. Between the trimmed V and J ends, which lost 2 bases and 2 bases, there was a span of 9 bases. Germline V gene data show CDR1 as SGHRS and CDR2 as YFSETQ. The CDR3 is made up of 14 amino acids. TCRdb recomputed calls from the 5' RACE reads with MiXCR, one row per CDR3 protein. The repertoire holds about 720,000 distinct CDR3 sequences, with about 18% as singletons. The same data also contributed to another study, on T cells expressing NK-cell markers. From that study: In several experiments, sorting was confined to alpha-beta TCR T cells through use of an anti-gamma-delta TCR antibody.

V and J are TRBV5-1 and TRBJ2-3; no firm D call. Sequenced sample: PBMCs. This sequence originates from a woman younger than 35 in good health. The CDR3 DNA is TGCGCCAGCAGCTTTCCCGGGCTCACAGATACGCAGTATTTT. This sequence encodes CASSFPGLTDTQYF.